This record concerns one T cell receptor beta chain sequence. Profiled with immunoSEQ multiplex PCR; TCRdb holds only in-frame clones, not every one. This table holds roughly 84,000 clones, around four fifths found once. This entry is derived from a study of blood T cell repertoires in COVID-19. The CDR3 has 14 residues. Trimming left V 10 bases short and J 1 base short, with 13 bases between. Germline CDR1 reads WNHNN; CDR2 reads SYGVQD (reference sequence). The receptor was isolated from a man aged 80 or over with active or convalescent COVID-19. Sequencing was done on a sample of peripheral blood. The chain carries TRBV10-1 and TRBJ2-2; no firm D call. The DNA for the CDR3 is TGCGCCACCTCCCCCGTGTGGAACACCGGGGAGCTGTTTTTT. The encoded protein is CATSPVWNTGELFF.